This T cell receptor (beta chain) was captured by sequencing in a study of T-cell memory formation after mild COVID-19. Overall study context: TCR clusters mostly belonged to single donors. General study findings and limits: Largely, contracting CD4+ clones fell within CM and EM, and contracting CD8+ clones within EMRA.

A 5'RACE reaction primed in the constant segment made cDNA libraries of TCR alpha and TCR beta, and these carried sample barcodes and UMIs. From the 5' RACE reads, TCRdb called clonotypes with MiXCR, one entry per CDR3 protein. The table records hundreds of thousands of distinct CDR3 sequences, 20% to 25% of them present only once. Trimming cost V 7 bases and J 4 bases, with 13 bases left between them. Germline V gives CDR1 MNHEY, CDR2 SVGEGT. The CDR3 totals 13 residues. This clonotype was seen more than once but under ten times. Its antigen is as yet unknown. The chain joins TRBV6-2 or TRBV6-3 to TRBJ1-2; D is perhaps TRBD1 (6 bases). The sequencing sample was made of PBMCs or a T cell subset sorted from them (not recorded which). The TCR comes from an adult woman who had mild COVID-19 (a few samples of this study predate the infection). Cell type and time point are not known. The CDR3 reads CASNTGNLYGYTF. In DNA form, the CDR3 reads TGTGCCAGCAATACAGGGAATCTCTATGGCTACACCTTC.